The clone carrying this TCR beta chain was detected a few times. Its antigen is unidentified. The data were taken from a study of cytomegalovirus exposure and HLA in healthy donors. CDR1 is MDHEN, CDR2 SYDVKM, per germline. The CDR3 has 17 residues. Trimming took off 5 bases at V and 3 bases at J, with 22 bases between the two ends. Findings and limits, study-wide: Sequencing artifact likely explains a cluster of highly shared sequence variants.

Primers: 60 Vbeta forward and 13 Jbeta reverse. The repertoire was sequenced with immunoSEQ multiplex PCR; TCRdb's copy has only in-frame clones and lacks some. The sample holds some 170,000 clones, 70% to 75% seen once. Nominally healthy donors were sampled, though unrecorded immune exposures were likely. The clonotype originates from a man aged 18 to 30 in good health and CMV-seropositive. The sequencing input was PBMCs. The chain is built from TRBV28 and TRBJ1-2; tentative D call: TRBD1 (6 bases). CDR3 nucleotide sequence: TGTGCCAGCAGTCGGGGGGGGACATTAACCCTTGACTATGGCTACACCTTC. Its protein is CASSRGGTLTLDYGYTF.